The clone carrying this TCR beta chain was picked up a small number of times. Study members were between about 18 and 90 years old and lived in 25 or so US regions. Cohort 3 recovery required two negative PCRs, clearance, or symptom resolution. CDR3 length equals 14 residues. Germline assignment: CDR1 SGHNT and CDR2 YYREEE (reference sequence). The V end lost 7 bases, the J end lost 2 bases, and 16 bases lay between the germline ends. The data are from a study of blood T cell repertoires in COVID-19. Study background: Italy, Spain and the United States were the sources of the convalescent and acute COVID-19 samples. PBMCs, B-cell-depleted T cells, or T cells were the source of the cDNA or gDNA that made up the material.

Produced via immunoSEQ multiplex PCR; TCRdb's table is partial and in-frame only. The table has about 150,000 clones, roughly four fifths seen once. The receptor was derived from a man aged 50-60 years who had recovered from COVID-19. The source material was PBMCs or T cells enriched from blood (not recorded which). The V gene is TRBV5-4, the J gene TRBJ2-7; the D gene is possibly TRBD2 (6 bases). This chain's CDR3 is CASAGGGPPYEQYF. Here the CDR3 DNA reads TGTGCCAGCGCTGGGGGAGGACCGCCCTACGAGCAGTACTTC.